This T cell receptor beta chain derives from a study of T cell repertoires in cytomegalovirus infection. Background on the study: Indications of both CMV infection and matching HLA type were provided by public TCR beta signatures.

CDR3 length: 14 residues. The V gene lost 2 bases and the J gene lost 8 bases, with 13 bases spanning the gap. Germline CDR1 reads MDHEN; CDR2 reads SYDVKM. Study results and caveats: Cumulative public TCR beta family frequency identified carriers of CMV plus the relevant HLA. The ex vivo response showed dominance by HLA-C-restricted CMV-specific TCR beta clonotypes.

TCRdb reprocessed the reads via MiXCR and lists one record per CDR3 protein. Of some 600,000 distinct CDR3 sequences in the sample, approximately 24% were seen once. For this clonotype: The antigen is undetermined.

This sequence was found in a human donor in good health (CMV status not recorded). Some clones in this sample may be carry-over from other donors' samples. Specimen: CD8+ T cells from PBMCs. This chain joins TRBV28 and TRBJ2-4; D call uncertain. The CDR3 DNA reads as TGTGCCAGCAGTTTAGGGCTTCCCCGGGACATTCAGTACTTC. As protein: CASSLGLPRDIQYF.